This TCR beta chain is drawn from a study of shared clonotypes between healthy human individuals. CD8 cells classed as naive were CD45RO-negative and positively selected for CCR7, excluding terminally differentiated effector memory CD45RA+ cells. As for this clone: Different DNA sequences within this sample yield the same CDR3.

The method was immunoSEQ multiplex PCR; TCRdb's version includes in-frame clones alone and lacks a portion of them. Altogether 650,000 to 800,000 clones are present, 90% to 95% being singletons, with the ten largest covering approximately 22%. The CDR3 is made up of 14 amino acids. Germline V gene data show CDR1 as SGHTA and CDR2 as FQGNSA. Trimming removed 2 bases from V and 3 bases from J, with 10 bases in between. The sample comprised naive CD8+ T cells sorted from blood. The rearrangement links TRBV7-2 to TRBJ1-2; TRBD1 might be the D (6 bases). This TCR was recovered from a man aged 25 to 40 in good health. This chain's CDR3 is CASSLFPGDYGYTF. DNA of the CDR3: TGTGCCAGCAGCTTATTTCCAGGGGACTATGGCTACACCTTC.